The present TCR beta chain was sequenced within a study of CD8 T cells in Susac syndrome. This CDR3 spans 14 amino acids. The V gene's germline CDR1 is LGHDT and CDR2 YNNKEL (reference sequence). V was trimmed by 3 bases and J by 0 bases, leaving 8 bases between them. Reverse transcription of 0.5 to 1 ug RNA was performed with random hexamers. It was immunoSEQ multiplex PCR that amplified TCR beta CDR3 across 54 Vbeta and 13 Jbeta. TCRdb fed the immunoSEQ multiplex PCR reads into MiXCR, producing one record per CDR3 protein. The profile shows about 210,000 distinct CDR3 sequences, around 93% of them singletons.

Specimen: CD4+ T cells from PBMCs. V gene TRBV3-1 combines with J gene TRBJ1-2; D is uncertain. This sequence originates from a human donor with multiple sclerosis. CDR3 in amino acids: CASSQAAANYGYTF. The CDR3 DNA is TGTGCCAGCAGCCAGGCAGCTGCTAACTATGGCTACACCTTC.